This T cell receptor (beta chain) was sequenced during a study of blood T cell repertoires in COVID-19. Across the whole study: The study drew acute and convalescent COVID-19 samples from the United States, Italy and Spain. The analysed material was cDNA or gDNA that came from T cells, B-cell-depleted T cells, or PBMCs.

Germline V gene sequence: CDR1 SGHTS, CDR2 YDEGEE. V shed 0 bases and J 2 bases; nucleotides not matched to a gene: 3. The CDR3 covers 15 residues. As handled by the study authors: Reference gene primer amplification gave estimated nucleated cell counts. Clones were read by immunoSEQ multiplex PCR, and TCRdb kept only the in-frame ones, dropping some. That table is the source of V, J and clone size, and D and trimming were worked out from the DNA. The table has about 380,000 clones, 85% seen once. The chain couples TRBV5-8 to TRBJ2-3; 7 bases align to TRBD1. The specimen was peripheral blood. The sequence was collected from a woman under 30 with acute or convalescent COVID-19. DNA for the CDR3: TGTGCCAGCAGCTTGGGACAGGGCGTCACAGATACGCAGTATTTT. Its translation: CASSLGQGVTDTQYF.